The rows below give T cell receptor beta chains drawn from one sample of a study of cytomegalovirus exposure and HLA in healthy donors. Sequenced by immunoSEQ multiplex PCR; TCRdb stores in-frame clones only, minus some. The sample shows 170,000 or so clones, roughly four fifths of them seen only once. Sequenced sample: PBMCs. These receptors were taken from a man aged 50 to 59 in good health and CMV-seronegative. CDR3s include the opening cysteine and the closing phenylalanine or tryptophan. Each record gives: CDR3 length, V gene, D gene, J gene, CDR3 DNA, CDR3 protein. The D gene is left open where the match is weak.

14	TRBV12-5	TRBD1	TRBJ2-7	TGTGCTAGTGGTCCGAGGGACAGAGACTACGAGCAGTACTTC	CASGPRDRDYEQYF
14	TRBV5-1	-	TRBJ2-5	TGCGCCAGCAGCTTGTTAACAGACCAAGAGACCCAGTACTTC	CASSLLTDQETQYF
14	TRBV6-5	TRBD2	TRBJ2-2	TGTGCCAGCAGACTAGCGGGAAGTACCGGGGAGCTGTTTTTT	CASRLAGSTGELFF
15	TRBV7-8	TRBD1	TRBJ2-1	TGTGCCAGCAGCAAGGACAGGGGGGATTACAATGAGCAGTTCTTC	CASSKDRGDYNEQFF
16	TRBV28	-	TRBJ2-1	TGTGCCAGCAGCGTAGGGGGGGGAGGCTCCTACAATGAGCAGTTCTTC	CASSVGGGGSYNEQFF
18	TRBV5-1	TRBD1	TRBJ2-6	TGCGCCAGCAGCCACGGCCGACAGGGCAGCTCTGGGGCCAACGTCCTGACTTTC	CASSHGRQGSSGANVLTF
14	TRBV11-2	-	TRBJ1-1	TGTGCCAGCAGCGTAGAGACAGGGAACACTGAAGCTTTCTTT	CASSVETGNTEAFF
14	TRBV28	TRBD2	TRBJ2-7	TGTGCCAGCAGTTTAGCAGCGGGAGGGCGCGAGCAGTACTTC	CASSLAAGGREQYF
16	TRBV25-1	-	TRBJ2-7	TGTGCCAGCAGTGACCTGGGGGCGGGAGCCTCCTACGAGCAGTACTTC	CASSDLGAGASYEQYF
14	TRBV19	-	TRBJ2-2	TGTGCCAGTAGTAGGGGACAGAACACCGGGGAGCTGTTTTTT	CASSRGQNTGELFF
13	TRBV6-6	-	TRBJ1-6	TGTGCCAGCATGGGGCAGGGGAATTCACCCCTCCACTTT	CASMGQGNSPLHF
13	TRBV5-6	TRBD1	TRBJ1-1	TGTGCCAGCAGCGGACAGGGTTTGACTGAAGCTTTCTTT	CASSGQGLTEAFF
14	TRBV5-4	-	TRBJ1-2	TGTGCCAGCAGCTTGAGTGGTACAGGGCGCGGCTACACCTTC	CASSLSGTGRGYTF
17	TRBV28	TRBD1	TRBJ1-5	TGTGCCAGCAGAACCGCGAATACAGGGGGCCAAGGTCAGCCCCAGCATTTT	CASRTANTGGQGQPQHF